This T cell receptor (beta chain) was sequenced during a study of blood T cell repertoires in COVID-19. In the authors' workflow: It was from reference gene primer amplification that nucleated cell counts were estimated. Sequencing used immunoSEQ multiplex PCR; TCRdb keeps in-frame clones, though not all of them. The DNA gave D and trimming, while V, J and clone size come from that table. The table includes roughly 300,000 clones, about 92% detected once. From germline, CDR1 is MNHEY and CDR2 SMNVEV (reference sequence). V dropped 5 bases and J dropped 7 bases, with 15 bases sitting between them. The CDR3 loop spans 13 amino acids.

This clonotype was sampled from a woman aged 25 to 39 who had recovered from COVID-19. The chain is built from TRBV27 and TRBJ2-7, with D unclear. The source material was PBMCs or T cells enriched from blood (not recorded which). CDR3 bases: TGTGCCAGCAGTGCCAACACGGGTCGTGAGCAGTACTTC. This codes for CASSANTGREQYF.